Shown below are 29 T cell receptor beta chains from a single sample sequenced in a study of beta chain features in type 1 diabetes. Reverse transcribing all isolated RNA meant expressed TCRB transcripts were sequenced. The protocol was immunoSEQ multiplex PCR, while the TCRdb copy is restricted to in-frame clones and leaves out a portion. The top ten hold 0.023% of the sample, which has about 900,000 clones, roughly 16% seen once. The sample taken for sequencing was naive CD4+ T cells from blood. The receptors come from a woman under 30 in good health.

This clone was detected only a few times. The CDR3 region has the DNA TGTGCCAGCAGTTACGGGGAGGACACTGAAGCTTTCTTT. Encoded protein: CASSYGEDTEAFF. This chain joins TRBV6-5 and TRBJ1-1; no clear D gene. V gave up 2 bases and J gave up 3 bases, with 7 bases separating them. This CDR3 is 13 amino acids long. The germline CDR1 and CDR2 sequences are MNHEY and SVGAGI.

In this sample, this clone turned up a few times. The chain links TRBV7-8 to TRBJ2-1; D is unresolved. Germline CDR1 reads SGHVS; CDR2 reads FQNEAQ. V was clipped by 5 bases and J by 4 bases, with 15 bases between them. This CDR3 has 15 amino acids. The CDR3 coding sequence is TGTGCCAGCAGCCCGCGGCTAGGAAGTTACAATGAGCAGTTCTTC. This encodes CASSPRLGSYNEQFF.

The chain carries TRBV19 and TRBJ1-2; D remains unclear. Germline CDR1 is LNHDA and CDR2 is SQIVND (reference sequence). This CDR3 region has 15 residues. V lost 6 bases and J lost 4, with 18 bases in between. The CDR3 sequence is CASRDQPAFAYGYTF. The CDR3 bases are TGTGCCAGTAGAGACCAGCCAGCTTTTGCCTATGGCTACACCTTC.

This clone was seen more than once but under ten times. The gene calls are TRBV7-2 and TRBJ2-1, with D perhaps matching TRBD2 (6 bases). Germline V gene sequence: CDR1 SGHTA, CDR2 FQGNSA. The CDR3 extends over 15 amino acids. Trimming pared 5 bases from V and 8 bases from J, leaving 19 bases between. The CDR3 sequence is CASSPRTSFYDEQFF. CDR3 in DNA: TGTGCCAGCAGCCCACGCACTAGCTTTTACGATGAGCAGTTCTTC. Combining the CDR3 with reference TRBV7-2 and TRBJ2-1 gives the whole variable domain GAGVSQSPSNKVTEKGKDVELRCDPISGHTALYWYRQSLGQGLEFLIYFQGNSAPDKSGLPSDRFSAERTGGSVSTLTIQRTQQEDSAVYLCASSPRTSFYDEQFFGPGTRLTVL.

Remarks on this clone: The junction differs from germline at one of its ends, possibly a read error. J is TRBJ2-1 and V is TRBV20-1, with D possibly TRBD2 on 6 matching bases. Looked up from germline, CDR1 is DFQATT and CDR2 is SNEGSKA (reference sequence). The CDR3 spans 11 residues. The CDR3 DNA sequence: TGCAGTGCTAGAGCCGGGGGTGGTTTACTCTTC. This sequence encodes CSARAGGGLLF.

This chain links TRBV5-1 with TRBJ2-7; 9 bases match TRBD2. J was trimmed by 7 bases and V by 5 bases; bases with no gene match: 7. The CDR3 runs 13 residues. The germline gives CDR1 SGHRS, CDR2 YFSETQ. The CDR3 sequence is CASRLAGAGEQYF. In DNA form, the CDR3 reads TGCGCCAGCAGATTAGCGGGGGCTGGGGAGCAGTACTTC.

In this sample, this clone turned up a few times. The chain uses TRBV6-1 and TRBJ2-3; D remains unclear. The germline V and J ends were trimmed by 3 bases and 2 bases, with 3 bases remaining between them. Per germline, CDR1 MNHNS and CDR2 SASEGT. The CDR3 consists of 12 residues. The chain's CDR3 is CASSDHTDTQYF. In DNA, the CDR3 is TGTGCCAGCAGTGACCACACAGATACGCAGTATTTT.

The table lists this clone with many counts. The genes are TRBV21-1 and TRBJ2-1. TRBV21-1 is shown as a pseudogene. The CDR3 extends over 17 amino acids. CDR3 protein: CASSKGPWDEGTNEQFF. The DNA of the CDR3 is TGTGCCAGCAGCAAAGGGCCCTGGGACGAGGGTACTAATGAGCAGTTCTTC.

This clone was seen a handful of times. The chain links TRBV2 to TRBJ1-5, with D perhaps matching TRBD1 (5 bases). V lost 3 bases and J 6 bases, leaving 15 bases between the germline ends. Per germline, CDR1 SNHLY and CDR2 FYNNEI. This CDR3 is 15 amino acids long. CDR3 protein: CASSETVWAVQPQHF. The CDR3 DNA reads TGTGCCAGCAGTGAGACAGTTTGGGCGGTTCAGCCCCAGCATTTT.

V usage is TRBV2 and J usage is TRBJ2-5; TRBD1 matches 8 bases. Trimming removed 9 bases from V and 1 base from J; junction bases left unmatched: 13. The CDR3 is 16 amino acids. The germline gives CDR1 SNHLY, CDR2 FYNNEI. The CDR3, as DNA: TGTGCCAGTGGGGGACAGGTCGCATACCTCCAAGAGACCCAGTACTTC. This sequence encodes CASGGQVAYLQETQYF.

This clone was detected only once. The CDR3 here is CASSFAGGSYEQYF. Written as DNA, the CDR3 is TGTGCCAGCAGCTTTGCTGGGGGCTCCTACGAGCAGTACTTC. The rearrangement joins TRBV7-2 to TRBJ2-7; D might be TRBD1 or TRBD2, each matching 5 bases. The CDR3 runs to 14 residues. The V end was cut by 3 bases, the J end by 0 bases, with 9 bases between. Germline V gene data show CDR1 as SGHTA and CDR2 as FQGNSA. Full variable domain (outside the CDR3, taken from reference TRBV7-2 and TRBJ2-7): GAGVSQSPSNKVTEKGKDVELRCDPISGHTALYWYRQSLGQGLEFLIYFQGNSAPDKSGLPSDRFSAERTGGSVSTLTIQRTQQEDSAVYLCASSFAGGSYEQYFGPGTRLTVT.

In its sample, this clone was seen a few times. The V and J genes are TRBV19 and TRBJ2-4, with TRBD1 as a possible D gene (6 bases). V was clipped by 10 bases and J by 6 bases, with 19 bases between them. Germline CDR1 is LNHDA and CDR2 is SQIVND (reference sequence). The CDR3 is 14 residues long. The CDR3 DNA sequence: TGTGCCACCCGAGGGTGGGGGCCCAGAAACATTCAGTACTTC. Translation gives CATRGWGPRNIQYF.

Here the CDR3 DNA reads TGTGCCAGCAGCGTACAGGGGATCCCCGGGGAGCTGTTTTTT. It encodes CASSVQGIPGELFF. The chain has TRBV7-3 and TRBJ2-2, with 7 bases identical to TRBD1. The CDR3 sequence is 14 residues long. The germline V gene has CDR1 SGHTA and CDR2 FQGTGA. The junction had 6 bases not matched to a gene; V was cut back by 5 bases and J by 6 bases.

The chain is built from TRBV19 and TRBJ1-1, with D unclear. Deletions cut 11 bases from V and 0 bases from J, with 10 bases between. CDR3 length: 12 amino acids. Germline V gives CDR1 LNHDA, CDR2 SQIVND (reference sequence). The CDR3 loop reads CAEQLMNTEAFF. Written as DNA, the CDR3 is TGTGCCGAACAACTTATGAACACTGAAGCTTTCTTT.

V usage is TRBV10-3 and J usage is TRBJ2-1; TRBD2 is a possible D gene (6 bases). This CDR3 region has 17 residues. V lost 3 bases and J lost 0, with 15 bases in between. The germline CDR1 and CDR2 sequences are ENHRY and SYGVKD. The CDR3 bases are TGTGCCATCAGTGATCGTAGCGGATACAGCTCCTACAATGAGCAGTTCTTC. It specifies CAISDRSGYSSYNEQFF.

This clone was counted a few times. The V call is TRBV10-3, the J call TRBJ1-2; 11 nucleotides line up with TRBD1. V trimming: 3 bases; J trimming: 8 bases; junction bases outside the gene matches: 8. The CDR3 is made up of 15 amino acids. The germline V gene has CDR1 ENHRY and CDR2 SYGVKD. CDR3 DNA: TGTGCCATCAGTGAAGGAGGACAGGGGGCAGGAGGCTACACCTTC. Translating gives CAISEGGQGAGGYTF.

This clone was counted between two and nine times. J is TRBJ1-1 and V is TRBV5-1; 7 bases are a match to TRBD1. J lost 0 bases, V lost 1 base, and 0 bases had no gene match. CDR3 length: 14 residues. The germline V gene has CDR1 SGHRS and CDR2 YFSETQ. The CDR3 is CASSLTGVNTEAFF. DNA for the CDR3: TGCGCCAGCAGCTTGACAGGGGTGAACACTGAAGCTTTCTTT. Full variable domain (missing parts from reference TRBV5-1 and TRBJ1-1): KAGVTQTPRYLIKTRGQQVTLSCSPISGHRSVSWYQQTPGQGLQFLFEYFSETQRNKGNFPGRFSGRQFSNSRSEMNVSTLELGDSALYLCASSLTGVNTEAFFGQGTRLTVV.

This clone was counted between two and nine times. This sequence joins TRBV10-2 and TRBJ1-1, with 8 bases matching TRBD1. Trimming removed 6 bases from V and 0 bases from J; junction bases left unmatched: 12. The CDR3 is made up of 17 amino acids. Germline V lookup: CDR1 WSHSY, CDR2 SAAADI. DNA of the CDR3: TGCGCCAGCAGGGAAAATACAGGGGGGAAAATGAACACTGAAGCTTTCTTT. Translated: CASRENTGGKMNTEAFF.

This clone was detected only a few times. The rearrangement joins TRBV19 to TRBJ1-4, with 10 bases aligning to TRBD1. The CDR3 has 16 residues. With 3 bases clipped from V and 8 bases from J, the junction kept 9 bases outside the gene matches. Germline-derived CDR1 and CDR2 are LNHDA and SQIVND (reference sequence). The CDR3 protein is CASSITRRDRGEKLFF. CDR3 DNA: TGTGCCAGTAGTATTACCCGCCGGGACAGGGGCGAAAAACTGTTTTTT.

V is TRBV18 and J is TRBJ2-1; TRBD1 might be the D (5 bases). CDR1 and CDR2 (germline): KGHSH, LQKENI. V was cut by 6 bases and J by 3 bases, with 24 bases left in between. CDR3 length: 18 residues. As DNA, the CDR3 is TGTGCCAGCTCCCTTAGGCCACCGACAGCCATGAACTACAATGAGCAGTTCTTC. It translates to CASSLRPPTAMNYNEQFF.

CDR3 coding DNA: TGTGCCAGCAGCCCCACTAGCGGTCAGTACAATGAGCAGTTCTTC. This encodes CASSPTSGQYNEQFF. This rearrangement joins TRBV7-3 to TRBJ2-1, with TRBD2 identical over 8 bases. The trim removed 5 bases at V and 4 bases at J, leaving 7 bases unmatched. Germline loops: CDR1 SGHTA, CDR2 FQGTGA. The CDR3 is 15 amino acids.

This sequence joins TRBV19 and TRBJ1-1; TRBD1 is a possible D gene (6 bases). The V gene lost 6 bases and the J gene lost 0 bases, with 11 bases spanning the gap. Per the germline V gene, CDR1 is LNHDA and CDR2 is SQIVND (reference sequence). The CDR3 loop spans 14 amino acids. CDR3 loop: CASRKQGVNTEAFF. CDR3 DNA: TGTGCCAGTAGAAAACAGGGAGTGAACACTGAAGCTTTCTTT.

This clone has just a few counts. The CDR3 DNA reads TGCGCCAGCAGCTTCAACCCCGGAGGCTTCGAAAACATTCAGTACTTC. Its protein product is CASSFNPGGFENIQYF. The rearrangement links TRBV5-1 to TRBJ2-4; D is possibly TRBD2 (5 bases). From germline, CDR1 is SGHRS and CDR2 YFSETQ. The V end lost 2 bases, the J end lost 5 bases, and 17 bases lay between the germline ends. The CDR3 sequence is 16 residues long. Full variable domain (remainder filled in from reference TRBV5-1 and TRBJ2-4): KAGVTQTPRYLIKTRGQQVTLSCSPISGHRSVSWYQQTPGQGLQFLFEYFSETQRNKGNFPGRFSGRQFSNSRSEMNVSTLELGDSALYLCASSFNPGGFENIQYFGAGTRLSVL.

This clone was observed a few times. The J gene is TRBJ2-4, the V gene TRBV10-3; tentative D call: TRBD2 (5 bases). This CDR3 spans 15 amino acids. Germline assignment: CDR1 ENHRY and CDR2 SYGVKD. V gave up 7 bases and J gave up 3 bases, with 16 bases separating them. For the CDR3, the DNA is TGTGCCATCATATATTCTAGCTTAGGCAAAAACATTCAGTACTTC. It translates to CAIIYSSLGKNIQYF.

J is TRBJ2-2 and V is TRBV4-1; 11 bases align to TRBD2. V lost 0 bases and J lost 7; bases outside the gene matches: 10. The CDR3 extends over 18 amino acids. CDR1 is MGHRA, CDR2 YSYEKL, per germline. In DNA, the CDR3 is TGCGCCAGCAGCCAAGATTTCAGACTAGCGGGACTGAACGGGGAGCTGTTTTTT. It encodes CASSQDFRLAGLNGELFF.

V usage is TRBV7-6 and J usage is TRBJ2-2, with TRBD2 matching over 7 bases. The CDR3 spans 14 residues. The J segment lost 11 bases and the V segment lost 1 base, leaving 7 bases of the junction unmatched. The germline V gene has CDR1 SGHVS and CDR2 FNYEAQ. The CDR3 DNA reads TGTGCCAGCAGCTTAGTGGGGGGGAACATCGAGCTGTTTTTT. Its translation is CASSLVGGNIELFF.

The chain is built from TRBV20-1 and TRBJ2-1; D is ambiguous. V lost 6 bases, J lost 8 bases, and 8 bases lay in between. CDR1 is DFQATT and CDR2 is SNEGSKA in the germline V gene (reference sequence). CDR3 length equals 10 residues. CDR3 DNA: TGCAGTGCACCCGTACATGAGCAGTTCTTC. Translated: CSAPVHEQFF.

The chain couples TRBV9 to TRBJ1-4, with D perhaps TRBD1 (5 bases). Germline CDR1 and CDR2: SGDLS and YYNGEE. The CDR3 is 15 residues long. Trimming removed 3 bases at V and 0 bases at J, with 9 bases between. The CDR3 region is CASSAGGATNEKLFF. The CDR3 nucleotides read TGTGCCAGCAGCGCGGGGGGAGCAACTAATGAAAAACTGTTTTTT.

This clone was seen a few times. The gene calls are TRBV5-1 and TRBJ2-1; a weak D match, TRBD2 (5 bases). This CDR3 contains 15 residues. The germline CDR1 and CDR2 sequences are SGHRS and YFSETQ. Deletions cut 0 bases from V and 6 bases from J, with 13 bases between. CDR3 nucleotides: TGCGCCAGCAGCTTGGATCCGGGATCCCTCAATGAGCAGTTCTTC. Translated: CASSLDPGSLNEQFF.